This note documents a single TCR beta chain sequence. Its antigen is unknown. Base-call qualities are not available, and no considerably larger clone is one nucleotide away. From the cysteine through the phenylalanine, the CDR3 covers 14 amino acids. The kept DNA is CDR3 alone, 42 bases in frame from the first base. The germline V gene (reference sequence) yields MNHNY for CDR1 and SVGAGI for CDR2. The germline ends are 9 bases apart after V is trimmed by 4 bases and J by 2 bases. The data originate from a study of shared clonotypes between healthy human individuals (TCRdb year 2020). Regarding the research as a whole: A few men and two women, aged 18 to 49 years, made up the cohort. To increase sequencing depth and limit assay-specific biases, TCR repertoire library preparation and sequencing were carried out by different laboratories using diverse techniques. Each donor's leukapheresis produced roughly between about 0.9 and 9.5 billion PBMCs. To estimate repertoire size and how much clonotypes are shared between individuals, the study performed deep sequencing of blood TCR repertoires from five healthy adults. For each donor, CD4 naive and CD4 memory were each run on three plates, CD8 naive on two plates, and CD8 memory on one plate. General findings and caveats noted by the study authors: Only blood was sampled, and tissue TCR repertoires likely differ from those in blood. Higher generation probabilities were observed for clonotypes shared by all four sorted-subset donors than for non-shared clonotypes. Rarefaction of sorted-subset datasets indicated incomplete sequencing despite the large sequencing depth. Pairwise subsampling led to the expectation that sequencing depth would affect the degree of clonotype sharing among donors. Because the study included only a small number of donors, the genetic and exposure-history diversity represented was limited. Naive subsets generally had larger estimated clonotype richness than memory subsets did. When several donors were compared, the shared fraction of clonotypes was 5% to 6.5% for naive CD4, approximately 3.5% for naive CD8, about 2.5% for memory CD4, and less than 0.5% for memory CD8.

TCR CDR3 regions were amplified from genomic DNA by multiplex PCR using the deep immunoSEQ assay. Extracted genomic DNA from each cell subset was spread evenly across all wells of several immunoSEQ 96-well plates, with each plate serving as a replicate. For sorted subsets, each replicate PCR was loaded with 200 to 250 ng genomic DNA, equivalent to 32,000 or so T cell genomes. The purified libraries were quantified using a Qubit 3.0 fluorometer, sized with a Bioanalyzer 2100, and then quantified again using the KAPA Library Quantification kit. Each immunoSEQ 96-well plate was sequenced on its own single-read 150-cycle Illumina NextSeq 550 flow cell. The source study handled its data this way. Because only junctional sequences without quality scores were contained in the immunoSEQ output, filtering matching that applied to full-length reads could not be performed. To assign V/J genes and CDR3, sequences were annotated using PyIR, a Python wrapper for IgBLAST v1.9, with IMGT germline references. Any read was removed if the V/J assignment was weak (E-value above 1e-6), the CDR3 was missing, or the read contained stop codons, out-of-frame junctions, or ambiguous translated residues. V3J clonotypes were defined as sequences sharing the same inferred V gene, J gene, and CDR3 amino acid sequence. Percentage overlap between repertoires was calculated by dividing the number of shared unique clonotypes by the size of the smaller repertoire. RTK rarefaction, the Chao1 estimator, and Recon v2.1 estimates of unobserved clonotypes were used to assess repertoire richness. Generation probabilities for all TCRbeta clonotypes obtained by the gDNA method from a handful of donors were computed using OLGA. What TCRdb holds here is the immuneACCESS table cut down to in-frame rearrangements. Part of the clones is not present; checked against another copy, under half of the missing clones reflect an unresolved V gene, and the others are unexplained. That table gives V, J and clone size, and the DNA gave D and trimming. The sample table records about 960,000 clones; approximately 80% of these occur just once. The top ten constitute about 1.5% of the sample.

Donors were healthy HIV-negative adults with no recently reported acute infections or vaccinations. Every donor was a Caucasian adult residing in Nashville, Tennessee, USA. CD4+ T cells were enriched through magnetic negative selection, after which naive cells were positively selected on CD45RA and the remaining negative fraction served as the memory subset. After blood collection by leukapheresis, PBMCs were isolated using Ficoll-Histopaque density gradient centrifugation and then cryopreserved in the vapor phase of liquid nitrogen. Analytical flow cytometry was used to check the purity and quantity of each magnetically sorted T cell population. Each sorted fraction had its genomic DNA isolated and then quantified by UV absorbance on a Nanodrop 2000c.

The chain employs TRBV6-6 and TRBJ1-5, and the D gene may be TRBD1, 6 bases matching. Source material: memory CD4+ T cells sorted from blood. In the paper's terms, the cell subset or site label means: CD45RA-negative fraction. The receptor comes from a man younger than 35 in good health. The CDR3 region reads CASSSGVGNQPQHF. At the DNA level, the sequence is TGTGCCAGCAGTTCAGGGGTAGGCAATCAGCCCCAGCATTTT.